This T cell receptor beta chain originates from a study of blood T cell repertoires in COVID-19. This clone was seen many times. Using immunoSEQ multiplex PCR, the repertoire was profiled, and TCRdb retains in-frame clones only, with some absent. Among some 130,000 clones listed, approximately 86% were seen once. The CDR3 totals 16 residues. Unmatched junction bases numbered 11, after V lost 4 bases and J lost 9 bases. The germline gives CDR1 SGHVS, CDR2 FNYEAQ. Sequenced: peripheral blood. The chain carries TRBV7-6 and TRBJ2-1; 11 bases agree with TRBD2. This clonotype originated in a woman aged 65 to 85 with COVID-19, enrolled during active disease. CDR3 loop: CASSSSTSGGSGEQFF. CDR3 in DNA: TGTGCCAGCAGCTCAAGTACTAGCGGGGGCTCGGGTGAGCAGTTCTTC. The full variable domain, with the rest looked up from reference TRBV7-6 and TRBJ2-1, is GAGVSQSPRYKVTKRGQDVALRCDPISGHVSLYWYRQALGQGPEFLTYFNYEAQQDKSGLPNDRFSAERPEGSISTLTIQRTEQRDSAMYRCASSSSTSGGSGEQFFGPGTRLTVL.